These 12 T cell receptor beta chains share one sample of origin, sequenced in a study of CD8 T cells in Susac syndrome. Random hexamers were used to reverse transcribe an amount of roughly 0.5 to 1 ug RNA. In TCRdb, the immunoSEQ multiplex PCR reads were re-called with MiXCR into one record per CDR3 protein. The repertoire has approximately 130,000 distinct CDR3 sequences, more than 75% of them found once; the top ten carry around 0.24%. Sequencing was done on a sample of CD8+ T cells from PBMCs. The receptor set was obtained from a human donor with multiple sclerosis.

This chain joins TRBV20-1 and TRBJ1-2; D is unclear. Trimming pared 3 bases from V and 4 bases from J, leaving 9 bases between. The CDR3 loop spans 12 amino acids. Germline CDR1 is DFQATT and CDR2 is SNEGSKA (reference sequence). The CDR3 DNA is TGCAGTGCTAGCGGGTCGACCTATGGCTACACCTTC. This encodes CSASGSTYGYTF.

The rearrangement uses TRBV5-6 and TRBJ1-1; the D is unclear. V was pared by 3 bases and J by 1 base, with 16 bases between. This CDR3 has 16 amino acids. In germline, CDR1 is SGHDT, CDR2 YYEEEE. The CDR3 DNA follows: TGTGCCAGCAGCTCTTCCGGGTCTCCCGGGAACACTGAAGCTTTCTTT. It yields the protein CASSSSGSPGNTEAFF.

The J gene is TRBJ2-2, the V gene TRBV27; D unclear. The germline V gene has CDR1 MNHEY and CDR2 SMNVEV (reference sequence). The CDR3 runs 14 residues. Trimming cost V 5 bases and J 0 bases, with 7 bases left between them. CDR3 protein: CASSPIPNTGELFF. CDR3 in DNA: TGTGCCAGCAGTCCGATCCCGAACACCGGGGAGCTGTTTTTT.

The chain uses TRBV7-9 and TRBJ1-1; 9 bases align to TRBD1. The ends lost 4 bases at V and 8 bases at J; junction bases unmatched: 8. CDR3 length equals 14 residues. Germline assignment: CDR1 SEHNR and CDR2 FQNEAQ (reference sequence). DNA for the CDR3: TGTGCCAGCAGCTGGTCCGGGACAGGGACCGAAGCTTTCTTT. Translated: CASSWSGTGTEAFF.

The CDR3 is CAWMGITSGSFRDEQFF. For the CDR3, the DNA is TGTGCCTGGATGGGTATTACTAGCGGGAGTTTTCGCGATGAGCAGTTCTTC. V and J are TRBV30 and TRBJ2-1; TRBD2 matches at 11 bases. Germline CDR1 reads GTSNPN; CDR2 reads SVGIG (reference sequence). J gave up 8 bases and V 4 bases, and 16 bases lay outside the gene matches. CDR3 size: 17 residues.

V and J are TRBV19 and TRBJ1-5; D call uncertain. Germline V gene sequence: CDR1 LNHDA, CDR2 SQIVND (reference sequence). The V and J ends lost 5 bases and 6 bases respectively, with 14 bases between them. There are 14 residues in the CDR3. Written as DNA, the CDR3 is TGTGCCAGTAGTCTCCGGGAAGGTAGTCAGCCCCAGCATTTT. Translating gives CASSLREGSQPQHF.

V gene TRBV10-1 combines with J gene TRBJ2-2; 11 bases fit TRBD2. Trimming took 6 bases from V and 7 from J; bases not matched to a gene: 7. This CDR3 is 15 amino acids long. Germline-derived CDR1 and CDR2 are WNHNN and SYGVQD (reference sequence). This CDR3 reads CASSSTSGRIGELFF. CDR3 DNA sequence: TGCGCCAGCAGCAGTACTAGCGGGAGAATCGGGGAGCTGTTTTTT.

This clonotype was seen just once. The chain recombines TRBV6-2 or TRBV6-3 with TRBJ2-5; TRBD2 agrees at 7 bases. There are 15 residues in the CDR3. J gave up 5 bases and V 1 base, and 7 bases lay outside the gene matches. Looked up from germline, CDR1 is MNHEY and CDR2 is SVGEGT. CDR3 sequence: CASSYLAGAAETQYF. DNA of the CDR3: TGTGCCAGCAGTTACTTGGCGGGAGCGGCGGAGACCCAGTACTTC.

The chain uses TRBV25-1 and TRBJ1-5; the D is unclear. V was pared by 10 bases and J by 6 bases, with 19 bases between. CDR3 size: 14 residues. Germline V lookup: CDR1 MGHDK, CDR2 SYGVNS. CDR3 DNA: TGTGCCATCCTCGACGGGCCCTCAGTTCAGCCCCAGCATTTT. Translated: CAILDGPSVQPQHF.

The genes are TRBV19 and TRBJ1-5; unclear D gene. The CDR3 loop spans 15 amino acids. V lost 1 base and J 0 bases, leaving 7 bases between the germline ends. Germline V gene data show CDR1 as LNHDA and CDR2 as SQIVND (reference sequence). CDR3 nucleotide sequence: TGTGCCAGTAGTATAGGAGAGTCTAGCAATCAGCCCCAGCATTTT. Translating gives CASSIGESSNQPQHF.

The chain couples TRBV29-1 to TRBJ2-4; D gene unclear. CDR1 is SQVTM and CDR2 is ANQGSEA in the germline V gene. Trimming stripped 0 bases from V and 0 bases from J, with 12 bases between. The CDR3 has 16 residues. CDR3 sequence reads: CSVEDQGPLAKNIQYF. The CDR3 DNA follows: TGCAGCGTTGAAGATCAAGGACCATTAGCCAAAAACATTCAGTACTTC.

This clonotype was recorded only once. The gene calls are TRBV4-1 and TRBJ2-3; D is possibly TRBD2 (5 bases). Germline V gene data show CDR1 as MGHRA and CDR2 as YSYEKL. Trimming removed 1 base at V and 2 bases at J, with 10 bases between. The CDR3 has 15 residues. The CDR3 nucleotides read TGCGCCAGCAGCCAAGTTGCGGGCCTCACAGATACGCAGTATTTT. This gives the protein CASSQVAGLTDTQYF.